The following is a T cell receptor beta chain sequence with its context. The PCR used 60 Vbeta and 13 Jbeta primers. Using immunoSEQ multiplex PCR, the repertoire was profiled, and TCRdb retains in-frame clones only, with some absent. This repertoire includes 40,000 to 45,000 clones. This entry belongs to a study of cytomegalovirus exposure and HLA in healthy donors. The J segment lost 0 bases and the V segment lost 5 bases, leaving 1 base of the junction unmatched. CDR1 is MNHEY and CDR2 is SMNVEV in the germline V gene (reference sequence). The length of the CDR3 is 15 residues. This chain uses TRBV27 with TRBJ2-1; 10 nucleotides align to TRBD2. Sequenced material: PBMCs. The source of this sequence is a man aged 30 to 45 in good health and CMV-seronegative. CDR3 sequence reads: CASSRLAGSYNEQFF. CDR3 in DNA: TGTGCCAGCAGTCGACTAGCGGGCTCCTACAATGAGCAGTTCTTC.